This T cell receptor beta chain was sequenced for a study of shared clonotypes between healthy human individuals. Overall study: The study used three CD4 naive, three CD4 memory, two CD8 naive and one CD8 memory plate per donor.

Profiled with immunoSEQ multiplex PCR; TCRdb holds only in-frame clones, not every one. The table includes 110,000 or so clones, about 63% detected once. The CDR3 runs to 13 residues. V was trimmed by 4 bases and J by 3 bases, leaving 10 bases between them. Germline V gene lookup returns CDR1 MDHEN and CDR2 SYDVKM. The sequenced material came from memory CD8+ T cells sorted from blood. This sample's subset: CD45RO+ cells pooled with CCR7-negative TemRA cells. This receptor was taken from a woman younger than 45 in good health. This chain joins TRBV28 and TRBJ2-7; D is ambiguous. The CDR3 is CASSYPENYEQYF. The CDR3 DNA is TGTGCCAGCAGTTACCCAGAGAACTACGAGCAGTACTTC.